The sequence of this T cell receptor beta chain was determined in a study of control samples from healthy donors and cancer patients. Deletions cut 0 bases from V and 3 bases from J, with 7 bases between. This CDR3 has 13 residues. Germline CDR1 reads SGHTS; CDR2 reads YDEGEE. The data were produced by immunoSEQ multiplex PCR, yet TCRdb's version contains in-frame clones alone and is incomplete. The repertoire holds about 160,000 clones, with about 90% as singletons. Sequenced material: blood. The rearrangement joins TRBV5-8 to TRBJ2-7; D remains unclear. This clonotype was obtained from a man aged 25-45 years in good health. CDR3 amino acids: CASSLGPHYEQYF. The CDR3, as DNA: TGTGCCAGCAGCTTGGGCCCACACTACGAGCAGTACTTC.